The TCR beta chain under discussion was sequenced for a study of pediatric ulcerative colitis. In the study overall: Most patients had pancolitis, and two had left-sided colitis.

During colonoscopy, one to two rectal pinch biopsies were collected. This clone was observed a few times. Libraries were prepared by immunoSEQ multiplex PCR; TCRdb keeps only in-frame clonotypes and omits some of them. Here the sample spans roughly 23,000 clones, roughly 70% being singletons. Germline loops: CDR1 LNHDA, CDR2 SQIVND (reference sequence). The CDR3 sequence is 14 residues long. V was pared by 4 bases and J by 0 bases, with 9 bases between. The V and J genes are TRBV19 and TRBJ1-1, with D uncertain. This receptor was taken from a boy younger than 18 with severe ulcerative colitis. The sequenced sample consisted of gut tissue. CDR3 coding DNA: TGTGCCAGTAGTAGGGGAAGCATGAACACTGAAGCTTTCTTT. It codes for CASSRGSMNTEAFF.